This TCR beta chain stems from a study of vaccination effects on CD4 cells after COVID-19. Study details: Each culture well received over 1.5 million PBMC. These cells were then cultured in IMDM with about 9.1 IU/ml IL-2 and 10 ug/ml peptides. Overall study findings and caveats: Clones from infection and from vaccination both contracted markedly late after vaccination.

When around 9 days of culture had elapsed, CD4+ T cells were isolated. Each participant received a vaccine that was either BNT162b2 or mRNA-1273, given as two doses. Some clones are missing from TCRdb's copy, which holds only in-frame ones; the method was immunoSEQ multiplex PCR. The repertoire holds tens of thousands of clones, with approximately 80% as singletons. Comment on this clone: The antigen is not known.

This CDR3 comprises 16 residues. With 4 bases clipped from V and 8 bases from J, the junction kept 13 bases outside the gene matches. Germline V CDR1 and CDR2: SGHRS, YFSETQ. This sequence was found in a human donor who received a COVID-19 vaccine. The chain carries TRBV5-1 and TRBJ2-1; 9 positions agree with TRBD1. Specimen: CD4+ T cells from PBMCs cultured without peptide, collected after COVID-19 vaccination. In DNA, the CDR3 is TGCGCCAGCAGCATTGCCGGGACAGGGAATTTATATGAGCAGTTCTTC. Its translation is CASSIAGTGNLYEQFF.